This TCR beta chain is from a study of control samples from healthy donors and cancer patients. This clone has only one observation. The protocol was immunoSEQ multiplex PCR, while the TCRdb copy is restricted to in-frame clones and leaves out a portion. Counted here are 150,000 to 200,000 clones, around nine tenths occurring once; the ten biggest clones make up more than 1.3%. V lost 6 bases, J lost 3 bases, and 6 bases stayed unmatched. Per the germline V gene, CDR1 is MDHEN and CDR2 is SYDVKM. The CDR3 spans 15 residues. Sequenced input: blood. The chain uses TRBV28 and TRBJ2-1, with TRBD2 identical over 9 bases. This TCR was sampled from a man aged 30 to 39 in good health. CDR3 loop: CASRLLAGIYNEQFF. The DNA for the CDR3 is TGTGCCAGCAGACTTCTAGCGGGAATCTACAATGAGCAGTTCTTC.